The present T cell receptor beta chain was sequenced within a study of blood T cells in healthy people across ages. Study conclusions and caveats: Expanded clonotype shifts may have been confounded, as the donors had an unknown CMV status. Unsorted PBMC input precluded a conclusive naive versus antigen-experienced comparison.

CDR1 SNHLY and CDR2 FYNNEI come from the germline V gene. The CDR3 spans 15 residues. Each of the donors had 8 to 10 milliliters of peripheral blood drawn into EDTA-treated Vacutainer tubes. Total RNA extraction produced at least 5 micrograms (per sample) for the study. A second PCR, run for roughly 7 to 12 cycles, used a sample-barcoded 5' primer plus a J-beta primer mix. TCRdb itself ran the 5' RACE reads through MiXCR, one entry per CDR3 protein. The sample lists 700,000 or so distinct CDR3 sequences, about 24% seen once, with around 22% in the top ten. As for this clonotype: Its specificity is not known.

The genes are TRBV2 and TRBJ2-5; perhaps TRBD2 as D (6 bases). The J call is uncertain, as TRBJ2-1 better fits the DNA end. The origin of this receptor is a man between 65 and 85 years old in good health. The specimen sequenced was blood. In DNA form, the CDR3 reads TGTGCCAGCAGTGAAGCCGCGTTGCGGGGCAATGAGCAGTTCTTC. It is translated as CASSEAALRGNEQFF.